The clone carrying this TCR beta chain was detected a few times. What it binds is not known. The data belong to a study of blood T cells in healthy people across ages. Study background: The capture of about one barcoded beta molecule per two T cells was achieved by template switching.

Germline V gene data show CDR1 as SEHNR and CDR2 as FQNEAQ (reference sequence). This CDR3 is built from 13 residues. The V segment lost 8 bases and the J segment 5 bases; nucleotides outside the gene matches: 9. Primers used in a second PCR of roughly 6 to 11 cycles were a sample-barcoded 5' primer and a J-beta primer mix. TCRdb passed the 5' RACE reads through MiXCR, listing each CDR3 protein once. The table includes hundreds of thousands of distinct CDR3 sequences, approximately 53% detected once. General study results and limits: It was held that the diversity estimates obtained from one million T cells were underestimates. TCR beta diversity per million T cells fell roughly linearly with age.

The chain joins TRBV7-9 to TRBJ2-7, with TRBD1 identical over 7 bases. The receptor comes from a man aged 35 to 55 in good health. The sequenced sample was blood. The CDR3 is CASLPAGGDEQYF. The CDR3 region has the DNA TGTGCCAGCCTACCCGCAGGGGGTGACGAGCAGTACTTC.